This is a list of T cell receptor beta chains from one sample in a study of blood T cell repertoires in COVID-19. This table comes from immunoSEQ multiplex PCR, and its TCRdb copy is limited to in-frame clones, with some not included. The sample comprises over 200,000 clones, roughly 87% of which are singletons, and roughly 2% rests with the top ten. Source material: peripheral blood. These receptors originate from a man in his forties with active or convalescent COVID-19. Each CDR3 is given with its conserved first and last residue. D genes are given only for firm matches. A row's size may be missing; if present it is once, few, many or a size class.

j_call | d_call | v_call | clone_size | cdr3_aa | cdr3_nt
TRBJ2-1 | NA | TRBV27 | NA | CASSGGTAHYSGVSYNEQFF | TGTGCCAGCAGTGGTGGGACAGCCCACTATAGCGGGGTTTCCTACAATGAGCAGTTCTTC
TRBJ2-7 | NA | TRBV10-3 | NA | CAISDLGVELYEQYF | TGTGCCATCAGTGATTTAGGAGTGGAGTTATACGAGCAGTACTTC
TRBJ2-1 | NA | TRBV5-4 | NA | CASSPDWGDEQFF | TGTGCCAGCAGCCCGGACTGGGGAGATGAGCAGTTCTTC
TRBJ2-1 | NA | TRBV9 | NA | CASSVDQAGYNEQFF | TGTGCCAGCAGCGTAGACCAAGCGGGTTACAATGAGCAGTTCTTC
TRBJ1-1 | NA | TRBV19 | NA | CASSIVVTVMTEAFF | TGTGCCAGTAGTATAGTCGTGACAGTGATGACTGAAGCTTTCTTT
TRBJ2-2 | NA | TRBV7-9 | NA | CASSLLTGGTGELFF | TGTGCCAGCAGCTTACTGACAGGTGGCACCGGGGAGCTGTTTTTT
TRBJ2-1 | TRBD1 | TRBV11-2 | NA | CASSPMAGGNEQFF | TGTGCCAGCAGCCCCATGGCAGGGGGCAATGAGCAGTTCTTC
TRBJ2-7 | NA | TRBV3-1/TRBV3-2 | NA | CASSRGGIEQYF | TGTGCCAGCAGCCGAGGGGGAATCGAGCAGTACTTC
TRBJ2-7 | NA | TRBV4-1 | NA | CASSQDRGYPYEQYF | TGCGCCAGCAGCCAAGACCGGGGTTACCCTTACGAGCAGTACTTC
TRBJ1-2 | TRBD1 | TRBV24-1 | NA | CATSGAGTGATGYGYTF | TGTGCCACCAGTGGGGCCGGGACAGGGGCCACGGGCTATGGCTACACCTTC
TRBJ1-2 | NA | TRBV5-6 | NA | CASSLGRLGSGYTF | TGTGCCAGCAGCTTGGGACGGCTCGGGTCAGGCTACACCTTC
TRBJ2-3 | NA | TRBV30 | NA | CAWAGPSSTDTQYF | TGTGCCTGGGCGGGTCCTAGCTCCACAGATACGCAGTATTTT
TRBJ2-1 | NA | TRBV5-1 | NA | CASRPRIYNEQFF | TGCGCCAGCAGGCCCAGGATCTACAATGAGCAGTTCTTC
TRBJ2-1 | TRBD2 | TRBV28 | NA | CASTIIAGGNHNEQFF | TGTGCCAGCACGATTATAGCGGGGGGAAACCACAATGAGCAGTTCTTC
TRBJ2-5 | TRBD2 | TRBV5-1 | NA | CASSSQLANRETQYF | TGCGCCAGCAGCTCCCAACTAGCGAATCGGGAGACCCAGTACTTC
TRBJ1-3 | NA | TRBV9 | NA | CASSPGGTSGNTIYF | TGTGCCAGCAGCCCGGGAGGTACCTCTGGAAACACCATATATTTT
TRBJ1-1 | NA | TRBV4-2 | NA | CASSQDSGDTEAFF | TGTGCCAGCAGCCAAGATTCAGGGGACACTGAAGCTTTCTTT
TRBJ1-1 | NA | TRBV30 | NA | CAWRGRGMNTEAFF | TGTGCCTGGAGGGGGAGGGGAATGAACACTGAAGCTTTCTTT
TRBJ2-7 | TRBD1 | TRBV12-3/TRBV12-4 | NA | CASSRDRGYEQYF | TGTGCCAGCAGCCGGGACAGGGGCTACGAGCAGTACTTC
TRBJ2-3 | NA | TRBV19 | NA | CASSIGTDPDTQYF | TGTGCCAGTAGTATAGGGACAGACCCAGATACGCAGTATTTT
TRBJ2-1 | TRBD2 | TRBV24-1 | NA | CATSDLLASEQFF | TGTGCCACCAGTGATTTACTAGCGAGTGAGCAGTTCTTC
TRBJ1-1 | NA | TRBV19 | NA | CASSVYLNTEAFF | TGTGCCAGTAGTGTCTATTTGAACACTGAAGCTTTCTTT
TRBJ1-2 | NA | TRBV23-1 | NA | CASSQSRLPPYGYTF | TGCGCCAGCAGTCAATCGAGACTGCCCCCCTATGGCTACACCTTC
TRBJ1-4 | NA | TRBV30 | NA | CAWKIAGAGEKLFF | TGTGCCTGGAAGATCGCAGGGGCAGGTGAAAAACTGTTTTTT
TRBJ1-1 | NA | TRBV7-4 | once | CASSWGEGDMNTEAFF | TGTGCCAGCAGTTGGGGGGAGGGAGACATGAACACTGAAGCTTTCTTT
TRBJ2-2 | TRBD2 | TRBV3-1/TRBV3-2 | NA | CASSQLGGSGTGELFF | TGTGCCAGCAGCCAATTGGGCGGGAGTGGCACCGGGGAGCTGTTTTTT
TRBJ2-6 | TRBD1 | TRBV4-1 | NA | CASSHGQGNSHSGANVLTF | TGCGCCAGCAGCCACGGACAGGGCAACTCCCACTCTGGGGCCAACGTCCTGACTTTC
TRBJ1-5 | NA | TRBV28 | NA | CASSLTGRPQHF | TGTGCCAGCAGTTTAACAGGGAGGCCCCAGCATTTT
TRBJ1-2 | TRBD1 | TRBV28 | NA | CASSLLGQGAVNYGYTF | TGTGCCAGCAGTTTATTGGGACAGGGAGCCGTGAACTATGGCTACACCTTC
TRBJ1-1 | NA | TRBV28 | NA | CASALTPGRGDTEAFF | TGTGCCAGCGCCCTTACCCCCGGCAGGGGAGACACTGAAGCTTTCTTT
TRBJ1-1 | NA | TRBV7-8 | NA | CASSLAGGTDGEAFF | TGTGCCAGCAGCTTAGCCGGCGGGACGGACGGTGAAGCTTTCTTT
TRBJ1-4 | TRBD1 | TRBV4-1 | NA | CASSLRQGANEKLFF | TGCGCCAGCAGCCTTCGACAGGGGGCCAATGAAAAACTGTTTTTT
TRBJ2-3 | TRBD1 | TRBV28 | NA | CASSSLHPSDREVGDTQYF | TGTGCCAGCAGCAGCCTGCACCCCTCGGACAGGGAAGTTGGAGATACGCAGTATTTT
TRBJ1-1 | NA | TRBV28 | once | CASSLVQRNTEAFF | TGTGCCAGCAGTTTAGTACAGAGGAACACTGAAGCTTTCTTT
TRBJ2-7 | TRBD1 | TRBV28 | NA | CASSSPSQGAWEQYF | TGTGCCAGCAGTTCACCCTCTCAGGGGGCTTGGGAGCAGTACTTC
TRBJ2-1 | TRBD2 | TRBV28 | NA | CASGTSGGDEQFF | TGTGCCAGCGGTACTAGCGGGGGGGATGAGCAGTTCTTC
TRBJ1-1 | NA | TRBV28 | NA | CASSLEGEAFF | TGTGCCAGCAGTTTAGAGGGTGAAGCTTTCTTT
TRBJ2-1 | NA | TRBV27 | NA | CASSLSSGANEQFF | TGTGCCAGCAGTTTATCGTCAGGGGCCAATGAGCAGTTCTTC
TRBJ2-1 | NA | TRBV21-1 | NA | CASSIMTSGGLNEQFF | TGTGCCAGCAGCATAATGACTAGCGGGGGCCTCAATGAGCAGTTCTTC